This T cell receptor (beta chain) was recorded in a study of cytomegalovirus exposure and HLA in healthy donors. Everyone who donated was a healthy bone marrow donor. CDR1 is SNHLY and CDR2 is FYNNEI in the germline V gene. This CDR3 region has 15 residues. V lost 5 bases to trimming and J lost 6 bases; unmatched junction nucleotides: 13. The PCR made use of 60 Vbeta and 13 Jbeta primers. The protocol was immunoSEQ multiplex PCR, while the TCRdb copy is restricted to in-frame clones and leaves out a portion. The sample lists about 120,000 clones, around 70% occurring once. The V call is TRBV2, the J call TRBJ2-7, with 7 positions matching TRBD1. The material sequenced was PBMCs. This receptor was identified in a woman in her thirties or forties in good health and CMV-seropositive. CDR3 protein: CASSPPSRGRGEQYF. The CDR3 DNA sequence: TGTGCCAGCAGTCCACCCTCGAGGGGGCGCGGCGAGCAGTACTTC.